The entry below describes one TCR beta chain. CDR1 is ENHRY, CDR2 SYGVKD, per germline. The CDR3 consists of 14 residues. Losses at the gene ends were 6 bases for V and 5 bases for J; bases not matched to a gene: 6. In the original processing: Amplification of reference gene primers was used by the study to estimate nucleated cell counts. Using immunoSEQ multiplex PCR, the repertoire was profiled, and TCRdb retains in-frame clones only, with some absent. The DNA gave D and trimming, while V, J and clone size come from that table. This table has about 120,000 clones, more than 80% appearing once. This sample is drawn from a study of blood T cell repertoires in COVID-19. Study overall: COVID-19 samples collected from the United States, Italy and Spain covered acute and convalescent phases. PBMCs, B-cell-depleted T cells, or T cells were the source of the cDNA or gDNA that made up the material.

The genes are TRBV10-3 and TRBJ1-2; the match to TRBD1 covers 10 bases. This clonotype originated in a middle-aged man with acute or convalescent COVID-19. The sample comprised peripheral blood. CDR3 in DNA: TGTGCCATCAGATATGGGACAGGGGATTATGGCTACACCTTC. Translating gives CAIRYGTGDYGYTF.